This T cell receptor beta chain was captured in a study of T cells after yellow fever vaccination. Findings and caveats of the study: A small proportion of clonotypes was detected in both the CD4 and CD8 compartments.

UMIs were added to TCR cDNA along with a universal primer site when it was made by 5'RACE template switching. MiXCR was run by TCRdb on the 5' RACE reads, yielding one entry per CDR3 protein. The sample holds 500,000 to 650,000 distinct CDR3 sequences, 9% to 15% seen once. This clonotype was seen a few times. Its specificity is unknown. The CDR3 consists of 13 residues. In germline, CDR1 is SGHVT, CDR2 SQSDAQ. With 5 bases clipped from V and 5 bases from J, the junction kept 5 bases outside the gene matches. This chain links TRBV7-4 with TRBJ2-5, with TRBD2 matching 7 bases. Here the sequenced sample was PBMCs, taken on the day of the yellow fever booster vaccination. The source of this sequence is a man in his thirties or forties who received the YFV17D yellow fever vaccine. The CDR3 reads CASSPDSGETQYF. The CDR3 DNA reads as TGTGCCAGCAGCCCGGATAGCGGGGAGACCCAGTACTTC.